The 10 T cell receptor beta chains presented below share a single source sample, sequenced in a study of shared clonotypes between healthy human individuals. TCRdb's table, derived via immunoSEQ multiplex PCR, lists solely in-frame clones and lacks some. The sample holds approximately 940,000 clones, more than 75% seen once. The source material was memory CD4+ T cells sorted from blood. Subset defined: CD45RA-negative fraction. These receptors were obtained from a young man in good health.

The rearrangement uses TRBV29-1 and TRBJ2-1, with no clear D. Looked up from germline, CDR1 is SQVTM and CDR2 is ANQGSEA. The CDR3 is 13 residues long. Trimming cost V 4 bases and J 2 bases, with 9 bases left between them. CDR3 sequence reads: CSVVAVTYNEQFF. CDR3 nucleotide sequence: TGCAGCGTTGTGGCGGTCACCTACAATGAGCAGTTCTTC.

V and J are TRBV7-2 and TRBJ1-2; perhaps TRBD1 as D (5 bases). V lost 5 bases to trimming and J lost 4 bases, with 11 bases between them. Germline CDR1 is SGHTA and CDR2 is FQGNSA. CDR3 length equals 13 residues. As DNA, the CDR3 is TGTGCCAGCAGCCCACCCGGGACCTATGGCTACACCTTC. Translating gives CASSPPGTYGYTF.

This chain joins TRBV6-5 and TRBJ1-1, with D tentatively TRBD1 (5 bases). With 10 bases removed from V and 4 bases from J, the gap between germline ends came to 13 bases. The CDR3 spans 12 residues. Germline V CDR1 and CDR2: MNHEY, SVGAGI. The CDR3 DNA follows: TGTGCCACAATGCGGGGGTCCACTGAAGCTTTCTTT. Protein: CATMRGSTEAFF.

This chain connects TRBV30 to TRBJ2-5, with a weak D call TRBD2 (7 bases). This CDR3 is built from 14 residues. The germline CDR1 and CDR2 sequences are GTSNPN and SVGIG (reference sequence). V gave up 7 bases and J gave up 5 bases, with 20 bases separating them. In DNA, the CDR3 is TGTGCCTCCCGAGGGAGGGGGGGTTTGGAGACCCAGTACTTC. Amino acid sequence: CASRGRGGLETQYF.

The V gene is TRBV4-1, the J gene TRBJ2-6; D gene unclear. Trimming left V 3 bases short and J 0 bases short, with 6 bases between. The CDR3 totals 15 residues. CDR1 and CDR2 (germline): MGHRA, YSYEKL. This CDR3 reads CASSQLFSGANVLTF. In DNA form, the CDR3 reads TGCGCCAGCAGCCAGTTGTTCTCTGGGGCCAACGTCCTGACTTTC.

The chain combines TRBV7-9 with TRBJ1-3; D call uncertain. The CDR3 covers 16 residues. Germline CDR1 is SEHNR and CDR2 is FQNEAQ (reference sequence). Trimming shortened V by 5 bases and J by 4 bases, and 18 bases separated the two germline ends. The CDR3 DNA follows: TGTGCCAGCAGCCGGTCGGATATCAGTTTCGGAAACACCATATATTTT. Its translation is CASSRSDISFGNTIYF.

The chain carries TRBV11-3 and TRBJ2-1, with 8 bases aligning to TRBD2. Germline V CDR1 and CDR2: SGHNT, YENEEA. This CDR3 contains 16 residues. V dropped 3 bases and J dropped 2; count of bases not matched to a gene: 6. The DNA for the CDR3 is TGTGCCAGCAGCTTCGGGGGGGACCACACCTACAATGAGCAGTTCTTC. Residues: CASSFGGDHTYNEQFF.

The rearrangement links TRBV10-3 to TRBJ2-3; no clear D. Between the trimmed V and J ends, which lost 3 bases and 4 bases, there was a span of 8 bases. The germline V gene has CDR1 ENHRY and CDR2 SYGVKD. The CDR3 is 13 amino acids. CDR3 in amino acids: CAISESVPDTQYF. The CDR3 nucleotides read TGTGCCATCAGTGAAAGCGTCCCAGATACGCAGTATTTT.

The gene calls are TRBV25-1 and TRBJ2-3; the D gene is possibly TRBD1 (6 bases). CDR1 and CDR2 from the germline V gene are MGHDK and SYGVNS. V was shortened by 0 bases and J by 4 bases, with 14 bases between the two germline ends. The CDR3 is 16 amino acids. The CDR3 DNA reads as TGTGCCAGCAGTGAATATGGGGGCAGGTTATCAGATACGCAGTATTTT. Amino acids: CASSEYGGRLSDTQYF.

The chain couples TRBV2 to TRBJ1-4; D is undetermined. CDR3 size: 14 residues. Germline CDR1 is SNHLY and CDR2 is FYNNEI. Trimming pared 3 bases from V and 8 bases from J, leaving 13 bases between. Written as DNA, the CDR3 is TGTGCCAGCAGTGAGTCATGGGGTGGAGAAAAACTGTTTTTT. Its translation is CASSESWGGEKLFF.